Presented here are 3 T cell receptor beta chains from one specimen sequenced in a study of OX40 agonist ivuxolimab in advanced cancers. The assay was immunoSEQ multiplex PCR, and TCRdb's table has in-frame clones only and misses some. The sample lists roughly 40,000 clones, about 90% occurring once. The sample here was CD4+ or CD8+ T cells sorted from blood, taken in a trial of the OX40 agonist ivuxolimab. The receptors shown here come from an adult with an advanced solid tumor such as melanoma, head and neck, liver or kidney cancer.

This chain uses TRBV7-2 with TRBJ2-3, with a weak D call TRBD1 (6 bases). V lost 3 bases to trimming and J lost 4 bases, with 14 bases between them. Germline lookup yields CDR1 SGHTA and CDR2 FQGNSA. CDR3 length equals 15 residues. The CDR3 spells CASSFADRISDTQYF. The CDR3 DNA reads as TGTGCCAGCAGCTTCGCGGACAGAATTTCAGATACGCAGTATTTT.

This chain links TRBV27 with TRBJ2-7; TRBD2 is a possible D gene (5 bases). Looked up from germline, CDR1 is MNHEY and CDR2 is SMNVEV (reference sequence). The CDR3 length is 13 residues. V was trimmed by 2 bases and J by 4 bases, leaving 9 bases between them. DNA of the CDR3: TGTGCCAGCAGTTTAACCTCGGGGTACGAGCAGTACTTC. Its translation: CASSLTSGYEQYF.

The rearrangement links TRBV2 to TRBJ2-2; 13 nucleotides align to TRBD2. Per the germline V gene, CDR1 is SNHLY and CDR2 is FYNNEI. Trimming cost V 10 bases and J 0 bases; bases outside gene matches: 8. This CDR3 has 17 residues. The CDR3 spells CAILPTSGRSNTGELFF. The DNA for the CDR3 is TGTGCCATCTTACCGACTAGCGGGAGGTCGAACACCGGGGAGCTGTTTTTT.